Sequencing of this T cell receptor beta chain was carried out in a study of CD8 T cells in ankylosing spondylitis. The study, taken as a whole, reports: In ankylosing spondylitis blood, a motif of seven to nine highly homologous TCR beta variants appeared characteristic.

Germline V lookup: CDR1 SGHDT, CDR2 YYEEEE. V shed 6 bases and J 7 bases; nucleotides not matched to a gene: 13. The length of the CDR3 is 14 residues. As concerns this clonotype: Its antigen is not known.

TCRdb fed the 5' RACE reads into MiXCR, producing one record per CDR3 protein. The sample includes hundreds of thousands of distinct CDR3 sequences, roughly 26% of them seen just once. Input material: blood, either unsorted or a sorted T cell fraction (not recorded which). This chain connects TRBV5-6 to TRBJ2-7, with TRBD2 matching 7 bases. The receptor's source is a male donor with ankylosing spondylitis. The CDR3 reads CASTLGTTKVEQYF. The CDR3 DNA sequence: TGTGCCAGCACCTTAGGGACTACTAAGGTAGAGCAGTACTTC.